The next 23 T cell receptor beta chains were all read from a single sample in a study of T cells in Graves' hyperthyroidism and ophthalmopathy. Researchers took RNA transcripts and amplified the TCR beta CDR3 regions from them. An initial round of RT-PCR targeting the TCR CDR3 relied on the HTBI primer set. TCRdb called the multiplex PCR reads again in MiXCR, with one record for every CDR3 protein. The sample holds 410,000 or so distinct CDR3 sequences, roughly 14% seen once. The specimen sequenced was blood. These receptors were obtained from a man aged 18 to 30 with Graves' ophthalmopathy.

This clonotype was counted only a few times. CDR3: CASSQVSPDGNTIYF. The CDR3 bases are TGTGCCAGCAGCCAAGTCTCGCCCGATGGAAACACCATATATTTT. The rearrangement uses TRBV3-1 and TRBJ1-3; D remains ambiguous. CDR1 and CDR2 from the germline V gene are LGHDT and YNNKEL (reference sequence). This CDR3 region has 15 residues. The ends were cut back, 1 base at V and 3 bases at J, with 10 bases in the middle.

V is TRBV4-1 and J is TRBJ2-5, with D possibly being TRBD2 (7 bases). This CDR3 is built from 17 residues. CDR1 MGHRA and CDR2 YSYEKL come from the germline V gene. With 0 bases removed from V and 2 bases from J, the gap between germline ends came to 16 bases. CDR3 sequence reads: CASSQDVGGGGQETQYF. Here the CDR3 DNA reads TGCGCCAGCAGCCAAGATGTGGGAGGGGGGGGGCAAGAGACCCAGTACTTC.

Comments on this clonotype: With a much larger clone just one base away, this may be a read error. The rearrangement joins TRBV30 to TRBJ2-5; D might be TRBD2 (6 bases). The CDR3 sequence is 12 residues long. Germline CDR1 reads GTSNPN; CDR2 reads SVGIG (reference sequence). CDR3 amino acids: CVWNSGEETQYF. The CDR3 DNA sequence: TGTGTCTGGAATTCGGGAGAAGAGACCCAGTACTTC.

This clonotype was found many times. The chain joins TRBV10-1 to TRBJ2-3; D is possibly TRBD1 or TRBD2 (5 bases each). This CDR3 has 11 amino acids. Germline V lookup: CDR1 WNHNN, CDR2 SYGVQD (reference sequence). Between the trimmed V and J ends, which lost 9 bases and 8 bases, there was a span of 12 bases. The CDR3 DNA follows: TGCGCCAGTCAAGATGGGGGTACGCAGTATTTT. Residues: CASQDGGTQYF.

This clonotype was observed at least ten times. The CDR3 sequence: CASSQTGLNEKLFF. The CDR3 DNA is TGTGCCAGCAGCCAGACAGGATTAAATGAAAAACTGTTTTTT. The J gene is TRBJ1-4, the V gene TRBV11-2; D is possibly TRBD1 (6 bases). The CDR3 length is 14 residues. From germline, CDR1 is SGHAT and CDR2 FQNNGV. The V end lost 5 bases, the J end lost 5 bases, and 12 bases lay between the germline ends.

This clonotype was seen at least ten times. The J gene is TRBJ2-7, the V gene TRBV30, with a tentative D call TRBD2 (6 bases). V was trimmed by 3 bases and J by 5 bases, leaving 11 bases between them. CDR1 GTSNPN and CDR2 SVGIG come from the germline V gene (reference sequence). CDR3 length equals 12 residues. The CDR3 reads CAWRIRGNEQYF. DNA for the CDR3: TGTGCCTGGAGAATACGGGGGAACGAGCAGTACTTC.

This clonotype was recorded at least ten times. The chain uses TRBV15 and TRBJ2-1, with no clear D. CDR3 length: 12 amino acids. Germline values: CDR1 LNHNV, CDR2 YYDKDF (reference sequence). Trimming removed 1 base at V and 6 bases at J, with 4 bases between. CDR3 in amino acids: CATSRVGNEQFF. CDR3 nucleotides: TGTGCCACCAGCAGAGTGGGCAATGAGCAGTTCTTC.

The chain has TRBV20-1 and TRBJ1-5; unclear D gene. Trimming took off 8 bases at V and 4 bases at J, with 15 bases between the two ends. Germline assignment: CDR1 DFQATT and CDR2 SNEGSKA (reference sequence). The CDR3 totals 13 residues. Written as DNA, the CDR3 is TGCAGTACTCAGCCATGGGGTAATCAGCCCCAGCATTTT. Protein: CSTQPWGNQPQHF.

In this sample, this clonotype turned up many times. The chain has TRBV5-1 and TRBJ1-6; no firm D call. This CDR3 has 14 amino acids. The ends were cut back, 0 bases at V and 6 bases at J, with 7 bases in the middle. Germline V CDR1 and CDR2: SGHRS, YFSETQ. CDR3 region: CASSLGAANSPLHF. The CDR3 nucleotides read TGCGCCAGCAGCTTGGGGGCAGCTAATTCACCCCTCCACTTT.

This clonotype was picked up a small number of times. V usage is TRBV10-2 and J usage is TRBJ2-7; 13 bases agree with TRBD2. V gave up 2 bases and J gave up 3 bases; unmatched junction bases: 10. Per germline, CDR1 WSHSY and CDR2 SAAADI. The CDR3 has 18 residues. CDR3 nucleotide sequence: TGCGCCAGCAGTGAGGATTTGCGGACTAGCGGGAGAATCTACGAGCAGTACTTC. As protein: CASSEDLRTSGRIYEQYF.

About this clonotype itself: The germline gene is not matched at one end of the junction; a read error may be the cause. V usage is TRBV7-6 and J usage is TRBJ1-1, with a possible D match to TRBD1 (6 bases). Germline CDR1 and CDR2: SGHVS and FNYEAQ. This CDR3 comprises 13 residues. Here the CDR3 DNA reads TGTGCCAACAGCCCAGGGGCAGGGACTGAAGCTTTCTTT. It is translated as CANSPGAGTEAFF.

The chain has TRBV5-1 and TRBJ2-1; TRBD2 matches at 7 bases. Germline CDR1 is SGHRS and CDR2 is YFSETQ. The V and J ends lost 0 bases and 8 bases, in that order; junction bases with no gene match: 5. The CDR3 covers 14 residues. The DNA for the CDR3 is TGCGCCAGCAGCTTGGGGGAGGGCCGCGATGAGCAGTTCTTC. Translated, it gives CASSLGEGRDEQFF.

This clonotype was observed once. V gene TRBV7-9 combines with J gene TRBJ2-1; 8 nucleotides agree with TRBD2. The CDR3 covers 16 residues. CDR1 is SEHNR, CDR2 FQNEAQ, per germline (reference sequence). The V gene end was trimmed by 10 bases and the J gene end by 6 bases; junction bases not matched to a gene: 17. The CDR3 protein is CATPLMRGAFLNEQFF. CDR3 DNA: TGTGCCACCCCGCTGATGCGGGGGGCTTTTCTCAATGAGCAGTTCTTC.

V is TRBV14 and J is TRBJ2-1; 13 bases match TRBD2. This CDR3 spans 15 amino acids. The V gene's germline CDR1 is SGHDN and CDR2 FVKESK. Trimming at V came to 4 bases and at J to 8 bases, leaving 5 bases not matched to a gene. The CDR3 DNA reads TGTGCCAGCAGCCTACTAGCGGGAGGGATGGATGAGCAGTTCTTC. Translating it yields CASSLLAGGMDEQFF.

Ten or more counts support this clonotype. The genes are TRBV19 and TRBJ1-1, with 9 bases fitting TRBD1. The CDR3 has 18 residues. From germline, CDR1 is LNHDA and CDR2 SQIVND (reference sequence). V was clipped by 7 bases and J by 2 bases; unmatched bases: 17. The CDR3 is CASTIQQGAVLENTEAFF. CDR3 coding DNA: TGTGCCAGTACCATACAACAGGGGGCGGTTTTAGAAAACACTGAAGCTTTCTTT.

The V and J genes are TRBV20-1 and TRBJ2-1, with D possibly being TRBD2 (6 bases). This CDR3 spans 18 amino acids. The V end was cut by 3 bases, the J end by 8 bases, with 29 bases between. Germline CDR1 reads DFQATT; CDR2 reads SNEGSKA (reference sequence). The CDR3 loop is CSARDQGTSWSMVDEQFF. CDR3 nucleotides: TGCAGTGCTAGGGATCAGGGAACTAGCTGGTCGATGGTCGATGAGCAGTTCTTC.

This clonotype was counted ten times or more. V usage is TRBV7-3 and J usage is TRBJ2-1; 7 bases match TRBD2. This CDR3 is built from 16 residues. CDR1 is SGHTA and CDR2 is FQGTGA in the germline V gene. With V trimmed by 2 bases and J by 7 bases, 11 bases remained unmatched. The CDR3 DNA reads TGTGCCAGCAGCTTAGGGGCTAGCGGAACTACAAATGAGCAGTTCTTC. It specifies CASSLGASGTTNEQFF.

The sample holds a few counts of this clonotype. The CDR3 sequence: CSASSRELQETQYF. The CDR3 DNA sequence: TGCAGTGCATCATCCAGGGAGCTCCAAGAGACCCAGTACTTC. V is TRBV20-1 and J is TRBJ2-5; possibly TRBD1 or TRBD2 for D (5 bases each). This CDR3 is built from 14 residues. CDR1 and CDR2 from the germline V gene are DFQATT and SNEGSKA (reference sequence). The V and J ends lost 6 bases and 1 base respectively, with 15 bases between them.

The chain recombines TRBV9 with TRBJ1-2, with D possibly matching TRBD1 (6 bases). The V end lost 0 bases, the J end lost 3 bases, and 12 bases lay between the germline ends. The length of the CDR3 is 15 residues. Germline V CDR1 and CDR2: SGDLS, YYNGEE. The CDR3 here is CASSVAGKGDYGYTF. DNA of the CDR3: TGTGCCAGCAGCGTAGCAGGCAAGGGGGACTATGGCTACACCTTC.

This clonotype was detected ten times or more. This chain links TRBV11-2 with TRBJ2-7; possible D gene TRBD1, 5 bases. V was cut by 2 bases and J by 2 bases, with 13 bases left in between. This CDR3 has 15 amino acids. CDR1 SGHAT and CDR2 FQNNGV come from the germline V gene. The CDR3 DNA reads as TGTGCCAGCAGCTTAAGAGGACATCTAGCCTACGAGCAGTACTTC. This codes for CASSLRGHLAYEQYF.

This clonotype was counted ten times or more. This may arise from a read error, as a much more abundant clone is one base away. The rearrangement uses TRBV2 and TRBJ2-1; 8 bases are shared with TRBD2. Germline CDR1 reads SNHLY; CDR2 reads FYNNEI. Trimming cost V 6 bases and J 11 bases; bases outside gene matches: 12. The CDR3 length is 14 residues. CDR3 coding DNA: TGTGCCAGCAGAGGACTAGCTACCCCAATGAAGCAGTTCTTC. As protein: CASRGLATPMKQFF.

This clonotype was seen repeatedly, ten times or more. V usage is TRBV2 and J usage is TRBJ2-5; 10 bases fit TRBD1. The CDR3 loop spans 14 amino acids. Germline V gives CDR1 SNHLY, CDR2 FYNNEI. The trim removed 7 bases at V and 2 bases at J, leaving 4 bases unmatched. This CDR3 is CASTRDRGQETQYF. The CDR3 coding sequence is TGTGCCAGCACCCGGGACAGGGGACAAGAGACCCAGTACTTC. Together with reference TRBV2 and TRBJ2-5, the CDR3 gives the full variable domain: EPEVTQTPSHQVTQMGQEVILRCVPISNHLYFYWYRQILGQKVEFLVSFYNNEISEKSEIFDDQFSVERPDGSNFTLKIRSTKLEDSAMYFCASTRDRGQETQYFGPGTRLLVL.

This clonotype has at least ten counts. This rearrangement joins TRBV12-3 or TRBV12-4 to TRBJ2-3; D may be TRBD1 (6 bases). V lost 6 bases to trimming and J lost 0 bases, with 13 bases between them. The CDR3 extends over 15 amino acids. The CDR3 region is CASSPGELSTDTQYF. The CDR3 coding sequence is TGTGCCAGCAGCCCAGGGGAGCTTAGCACAGATACGCAGTATTTT.